This entry is about one T cell receptor (beta chain). Its antigen remains unknown. These data are taken from a study of OX40 agonist ivuxolimab in advanced cancers. Looking at the study overall: Patients achieving partial responses numbered three: one hepatocellular carcinoma case and two cutaneous melanoma cases. Study-level points and caveats: The authors did not determine the antigen specificity of the expanded peripheral T cells.

Excluded were patients having autoimmune disease history or systemic immunosuppression. Germline V CDR1 and CDR2: PRHDT, FYEKMQ (reference sequence). The V end lost 5 bases, the J end lost 2 bases, and 10 bases lay between the germline ends. The CDR3 has 15 amino acids. Clones were read by immunoSEQ multiplex PCR, and TCRdb kept only the in-frame ones, dropping some. The profile shows approximately 67,000 clones, approximately 80% of them singletons. The chain couples TRBV13 to TRBJ2-6, with D hard to call. The sequencing here drew on CD4+ or CD8+ T cells sorted from blood, taken in a trial of the OX40 agonist ivuxolimab. The TCR originated in an adult with an advanced solid tumor such as melanoma, head and neck, liver or kidney cancer. CDR3 loop: CASSIAEPGANVLTF. The CDR3 region has the DNA TGTGCCAGCAGCATCGCAGAGCCTGGGGCCAACGTCCTGACTTTC.